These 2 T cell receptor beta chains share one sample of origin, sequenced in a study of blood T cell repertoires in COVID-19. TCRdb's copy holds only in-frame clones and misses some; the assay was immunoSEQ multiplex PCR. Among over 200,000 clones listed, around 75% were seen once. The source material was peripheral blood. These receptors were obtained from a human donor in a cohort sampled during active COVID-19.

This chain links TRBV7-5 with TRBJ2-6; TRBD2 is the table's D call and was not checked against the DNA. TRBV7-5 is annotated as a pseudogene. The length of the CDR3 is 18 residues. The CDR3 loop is CARSSTRREGPGANVLTF. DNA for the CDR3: TGTGCCAGAAGCTCAACTAGGCGGGAGGGCCCTGGGGCCAACGTCCTGACTTTC.

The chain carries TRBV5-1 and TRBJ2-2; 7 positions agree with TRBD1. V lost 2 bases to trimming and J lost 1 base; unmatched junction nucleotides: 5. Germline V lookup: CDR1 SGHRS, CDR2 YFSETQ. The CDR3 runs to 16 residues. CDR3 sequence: CASSFLSGGNTGELFF. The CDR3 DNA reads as TGCGCCAGCAGCTTTTTATCAGGGGGGAACACCGGGGAGCTGTTTTTT.